A single TCR beta chain is shown here with its context. Assay used: immunoSEQ multiplex PCR; TCRdb lists only in-frame clones, some missing. Of 8,700 or so clones detected, 90% to 95% appear once; the ten largest clones hold less than 9.5%. This sample is drawn from a study of technical replicates of blood from a handful of donors. Germline CDR1 reads ENHRY; CDR2 reads SYGVKD. Trimming took 8 bases from V and 2 from J; bases not matched to a gene: 10. The CDR3 extends over 16 amino acids. The TCR sequence derives from a human donor in good health. What was sequenced was PBMCs. V and J are TRBV10-3 and TRBJ1-5; 9 bases agree with TRBD1. The CDR3 protein is CAISGGQGGGNQPQHF. The CDR3 bases are TGTGCCATCTCCGGGGGACAGGGAGGAGGCAATCAGCCCCAGCATTTT.